A single TCR beta chain is shown here with its context. Its antigen is unidentified. V dropped 0 bases and J dropped 3; count of bases not matched to a gene: 7. CDR3 length equals 16 residues. Germline assignment: CDR1 SGDLS and CDR2 YYNGEE. The sample originates from a study of T cells in localized non-small cell lung cancer. Overall study results and limits: Among the tissues sampled, uninvolved adjacent lung had the highest T cell clonality, above tumor. Prolonged overall survival went with higher T cell density in the blood.

TCRdb's table, derived via immunoSEQ multiplex PCR, lists solely in-frame clones and lacks some. The sample carries some 49,000 clones, around 81% recorded once. The source of this sequence is a man between 35 and 75 years old with stage III lung adenocarcinoma. The source material was peripheral blood mononuclear cells, sampled before any cancer treatment. The chain couples TRBV9 to TRBJ1-1; 8 bases line up with TRBD1. Written as DNA, the CDR3 is TGTGCCAGCAGCGTAGGCTCAGGGGGCTTGGACACTGAAGCTTTCTTT. It specifies CASSVGSGGLDTEAFF.